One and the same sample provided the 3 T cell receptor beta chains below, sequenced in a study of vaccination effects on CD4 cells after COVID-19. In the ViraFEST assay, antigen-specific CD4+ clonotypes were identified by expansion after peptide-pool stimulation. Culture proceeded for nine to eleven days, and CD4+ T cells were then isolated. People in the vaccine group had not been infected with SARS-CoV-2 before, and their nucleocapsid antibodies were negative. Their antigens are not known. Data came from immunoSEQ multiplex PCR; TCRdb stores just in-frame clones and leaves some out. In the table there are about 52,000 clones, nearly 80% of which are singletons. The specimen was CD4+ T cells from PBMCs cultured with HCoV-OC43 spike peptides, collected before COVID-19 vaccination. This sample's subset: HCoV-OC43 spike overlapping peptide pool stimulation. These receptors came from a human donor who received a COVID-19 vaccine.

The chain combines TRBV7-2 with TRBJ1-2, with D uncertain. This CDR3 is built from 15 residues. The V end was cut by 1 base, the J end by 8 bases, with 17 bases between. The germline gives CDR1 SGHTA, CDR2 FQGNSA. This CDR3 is CASSLGGPTSTGYTF. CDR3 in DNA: TGTGCCAGCAGCTTAGGAGGACCGACCTCAACAGGCTACACCTTC.

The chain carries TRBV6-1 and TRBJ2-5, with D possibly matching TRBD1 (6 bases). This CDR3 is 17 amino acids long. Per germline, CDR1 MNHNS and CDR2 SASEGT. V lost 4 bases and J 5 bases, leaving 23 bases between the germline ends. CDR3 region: CASSGGLGAGSGETQYF. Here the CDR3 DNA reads TGTGCCAGCAGTGGTGGGTTGGGGGCAGGGTCAGGTGAGACCCAGTACTTC.

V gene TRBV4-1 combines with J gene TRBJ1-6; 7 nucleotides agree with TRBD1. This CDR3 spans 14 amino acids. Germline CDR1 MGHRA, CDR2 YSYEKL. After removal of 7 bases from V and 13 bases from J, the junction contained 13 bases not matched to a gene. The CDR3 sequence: CASTPGQAERPLHF. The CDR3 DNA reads TGCGCCAGCACCCCCGGACAGGCCGAAAGGCCCCTCCACTTT.